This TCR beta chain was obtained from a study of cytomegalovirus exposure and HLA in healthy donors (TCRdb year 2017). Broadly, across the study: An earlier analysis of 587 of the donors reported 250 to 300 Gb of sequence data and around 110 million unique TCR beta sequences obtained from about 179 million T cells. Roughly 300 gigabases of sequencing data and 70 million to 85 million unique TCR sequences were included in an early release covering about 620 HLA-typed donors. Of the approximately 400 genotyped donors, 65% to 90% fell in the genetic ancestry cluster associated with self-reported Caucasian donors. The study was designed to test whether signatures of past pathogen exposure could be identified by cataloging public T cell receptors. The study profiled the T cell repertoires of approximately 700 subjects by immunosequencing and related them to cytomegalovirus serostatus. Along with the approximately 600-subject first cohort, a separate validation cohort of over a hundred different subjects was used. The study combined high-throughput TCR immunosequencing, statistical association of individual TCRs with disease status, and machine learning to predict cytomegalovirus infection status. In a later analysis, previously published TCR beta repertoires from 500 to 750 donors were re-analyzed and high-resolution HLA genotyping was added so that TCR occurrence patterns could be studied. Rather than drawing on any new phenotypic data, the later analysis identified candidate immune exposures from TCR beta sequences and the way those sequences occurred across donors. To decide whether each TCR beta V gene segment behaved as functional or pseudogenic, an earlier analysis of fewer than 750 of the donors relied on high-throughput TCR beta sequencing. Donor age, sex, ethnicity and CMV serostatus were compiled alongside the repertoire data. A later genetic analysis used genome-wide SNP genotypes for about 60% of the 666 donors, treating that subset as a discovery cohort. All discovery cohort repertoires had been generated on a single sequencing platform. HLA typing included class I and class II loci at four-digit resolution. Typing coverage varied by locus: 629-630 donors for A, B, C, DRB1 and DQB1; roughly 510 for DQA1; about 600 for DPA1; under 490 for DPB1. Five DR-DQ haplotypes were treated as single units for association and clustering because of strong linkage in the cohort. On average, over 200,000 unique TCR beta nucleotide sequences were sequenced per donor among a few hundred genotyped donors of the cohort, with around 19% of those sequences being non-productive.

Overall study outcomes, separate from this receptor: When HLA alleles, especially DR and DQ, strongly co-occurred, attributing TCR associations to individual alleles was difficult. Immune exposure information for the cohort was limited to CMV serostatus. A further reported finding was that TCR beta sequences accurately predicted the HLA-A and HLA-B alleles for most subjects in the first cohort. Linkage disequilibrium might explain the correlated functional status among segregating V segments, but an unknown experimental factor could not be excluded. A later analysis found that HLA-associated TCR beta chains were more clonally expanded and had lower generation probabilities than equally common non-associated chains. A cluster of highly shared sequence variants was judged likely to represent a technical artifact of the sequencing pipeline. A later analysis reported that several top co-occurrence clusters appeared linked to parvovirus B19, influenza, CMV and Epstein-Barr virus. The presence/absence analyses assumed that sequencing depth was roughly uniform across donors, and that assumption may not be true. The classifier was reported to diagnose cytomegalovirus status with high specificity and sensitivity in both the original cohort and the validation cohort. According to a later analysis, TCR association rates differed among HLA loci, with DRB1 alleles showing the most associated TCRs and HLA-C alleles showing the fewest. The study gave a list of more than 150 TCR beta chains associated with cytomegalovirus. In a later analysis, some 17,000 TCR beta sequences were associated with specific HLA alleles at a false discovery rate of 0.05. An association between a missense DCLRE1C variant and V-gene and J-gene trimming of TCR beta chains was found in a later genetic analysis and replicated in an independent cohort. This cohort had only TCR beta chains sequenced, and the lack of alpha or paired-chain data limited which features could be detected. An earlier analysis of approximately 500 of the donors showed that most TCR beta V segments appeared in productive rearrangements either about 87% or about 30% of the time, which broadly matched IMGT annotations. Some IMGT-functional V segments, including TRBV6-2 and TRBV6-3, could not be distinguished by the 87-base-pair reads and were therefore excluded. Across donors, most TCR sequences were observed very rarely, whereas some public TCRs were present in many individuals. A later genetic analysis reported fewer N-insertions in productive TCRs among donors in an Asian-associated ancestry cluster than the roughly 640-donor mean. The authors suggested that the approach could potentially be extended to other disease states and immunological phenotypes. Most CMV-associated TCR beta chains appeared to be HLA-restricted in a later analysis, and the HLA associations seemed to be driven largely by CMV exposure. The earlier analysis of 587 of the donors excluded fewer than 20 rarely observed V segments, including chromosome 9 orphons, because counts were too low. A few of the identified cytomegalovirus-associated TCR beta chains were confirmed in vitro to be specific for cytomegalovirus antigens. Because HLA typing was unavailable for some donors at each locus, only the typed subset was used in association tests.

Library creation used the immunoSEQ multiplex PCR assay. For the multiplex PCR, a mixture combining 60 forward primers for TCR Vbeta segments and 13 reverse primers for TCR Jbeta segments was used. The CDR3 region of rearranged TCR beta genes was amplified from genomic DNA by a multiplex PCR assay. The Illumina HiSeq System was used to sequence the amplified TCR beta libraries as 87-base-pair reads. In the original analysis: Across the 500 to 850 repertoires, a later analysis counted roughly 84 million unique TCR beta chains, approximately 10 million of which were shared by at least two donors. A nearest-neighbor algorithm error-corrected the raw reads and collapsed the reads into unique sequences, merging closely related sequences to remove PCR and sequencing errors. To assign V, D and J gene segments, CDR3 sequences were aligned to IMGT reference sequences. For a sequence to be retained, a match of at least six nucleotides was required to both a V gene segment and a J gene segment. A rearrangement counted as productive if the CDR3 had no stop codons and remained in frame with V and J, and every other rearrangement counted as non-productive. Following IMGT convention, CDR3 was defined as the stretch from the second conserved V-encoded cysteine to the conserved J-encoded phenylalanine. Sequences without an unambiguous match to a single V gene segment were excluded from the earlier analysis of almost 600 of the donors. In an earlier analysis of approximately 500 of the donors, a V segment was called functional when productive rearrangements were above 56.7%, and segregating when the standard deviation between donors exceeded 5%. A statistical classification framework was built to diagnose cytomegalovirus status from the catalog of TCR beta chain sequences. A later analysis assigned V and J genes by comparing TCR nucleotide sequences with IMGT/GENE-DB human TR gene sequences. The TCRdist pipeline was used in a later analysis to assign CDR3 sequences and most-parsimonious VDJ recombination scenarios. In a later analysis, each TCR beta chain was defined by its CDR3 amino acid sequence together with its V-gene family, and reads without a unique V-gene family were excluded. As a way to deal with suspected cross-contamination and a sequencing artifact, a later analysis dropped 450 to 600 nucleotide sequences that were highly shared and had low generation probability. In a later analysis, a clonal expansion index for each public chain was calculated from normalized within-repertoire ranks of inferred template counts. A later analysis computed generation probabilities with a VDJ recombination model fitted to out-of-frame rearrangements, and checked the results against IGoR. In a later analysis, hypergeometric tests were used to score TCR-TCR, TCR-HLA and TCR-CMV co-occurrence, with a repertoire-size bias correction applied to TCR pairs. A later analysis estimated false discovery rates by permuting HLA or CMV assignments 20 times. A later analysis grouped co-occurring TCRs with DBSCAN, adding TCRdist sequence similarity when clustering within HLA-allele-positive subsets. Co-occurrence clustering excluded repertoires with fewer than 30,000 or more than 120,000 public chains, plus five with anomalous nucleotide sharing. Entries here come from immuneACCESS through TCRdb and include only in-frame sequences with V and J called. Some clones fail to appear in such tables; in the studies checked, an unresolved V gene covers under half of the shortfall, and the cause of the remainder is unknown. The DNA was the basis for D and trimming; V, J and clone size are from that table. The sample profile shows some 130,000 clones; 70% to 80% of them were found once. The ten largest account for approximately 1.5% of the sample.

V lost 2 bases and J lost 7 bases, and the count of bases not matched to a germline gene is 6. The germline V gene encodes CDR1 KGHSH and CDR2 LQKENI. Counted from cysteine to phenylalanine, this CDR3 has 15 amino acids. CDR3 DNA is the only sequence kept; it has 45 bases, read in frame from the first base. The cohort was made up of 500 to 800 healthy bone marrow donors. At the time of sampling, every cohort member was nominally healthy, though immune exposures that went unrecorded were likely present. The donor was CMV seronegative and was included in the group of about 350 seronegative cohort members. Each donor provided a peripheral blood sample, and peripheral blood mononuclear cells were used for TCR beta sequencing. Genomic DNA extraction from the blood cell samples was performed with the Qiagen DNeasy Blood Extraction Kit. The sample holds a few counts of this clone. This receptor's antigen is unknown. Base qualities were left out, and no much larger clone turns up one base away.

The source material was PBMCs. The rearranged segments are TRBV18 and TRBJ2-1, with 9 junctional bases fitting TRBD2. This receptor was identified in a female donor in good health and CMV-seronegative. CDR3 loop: CASSPSLAGLNEQFF. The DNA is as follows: TGTGCCAGCTCACCAAGTCTAGCGGGACTGAATGAGCAGTTCTTC.